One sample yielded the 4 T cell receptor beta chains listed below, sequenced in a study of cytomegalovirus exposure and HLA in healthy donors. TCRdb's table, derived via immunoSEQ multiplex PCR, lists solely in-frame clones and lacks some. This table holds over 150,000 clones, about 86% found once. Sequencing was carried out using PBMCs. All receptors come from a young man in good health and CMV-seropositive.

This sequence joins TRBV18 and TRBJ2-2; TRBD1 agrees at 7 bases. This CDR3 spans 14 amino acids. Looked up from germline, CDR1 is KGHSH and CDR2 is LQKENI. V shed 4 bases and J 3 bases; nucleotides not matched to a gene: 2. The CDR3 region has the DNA TGTGCCAGCTCACTCGGGACAGACACCGGGGAGCTGTTTTTT. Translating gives CASSLGTDTGELFF.

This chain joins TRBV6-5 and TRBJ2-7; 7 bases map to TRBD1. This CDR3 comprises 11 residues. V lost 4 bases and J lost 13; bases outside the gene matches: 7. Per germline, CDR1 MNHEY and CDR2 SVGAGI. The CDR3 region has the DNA TGTGCCAGCAGTTTCCGGGACAGAATCTACTTC. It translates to CASSFRDRIYF.

The CDR3 DNA is TGCAGCGTTGAAGCGGGGAACTCTGGAAACACCATATATTTT. This sequence encodes CSVEAGNSGNTIYF. This rearrangement joins TRBV29-1 to TRBJ1-3; the D is unclear. The V and J ends lost 1 base and 0 bases respectively, with 7 bases between them. The germline gives CDR1 SQVTM, CDR2 ANQGSEA. The CDR3 covers 14 residues.

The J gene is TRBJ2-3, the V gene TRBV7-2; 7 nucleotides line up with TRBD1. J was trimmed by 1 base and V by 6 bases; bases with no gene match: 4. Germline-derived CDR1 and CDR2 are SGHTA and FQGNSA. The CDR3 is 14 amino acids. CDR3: CASSRGRRTDTQYF. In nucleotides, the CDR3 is TGTGCCAGCAGTAGGGGGCGCCGCACAGATACGCAGTATTTT.